This T cell receptor beta chain was profiled in a study of cytomegalovirus exposure and HLA in healthy donors. Findings and caveats of the study: DRB1 showed the most TCR associations and HLA-C the fewest in a later analysis, as rates varied by HLA locus. There were 150 or so TCR beta chains listed as cytomegalovirus-associated.

Germline-derived CDR1 and CDR2 are LNHDA and SQIVND (reference sequence). Trimming at V came to 0 bases and at J to 9 bases, leaving 6 bases not matched to a gene. This CDR3 comprises 16 residues. Details on this clone: The target antigen is unknown.

When sampled, the donors appeared nominally healthy, though they likely had unrecorded immune exposures. PCR used 60 Vbeta primers and 13 Jbeta primers. Measured with immunoSEQ multiplex PCR; TCRdb has only the in-frame clones, and not every one. The table records about 250,000 clones, roughly two thirds of them present only once. Input material: PBMCs. The genes are TRBV19 and TRBJ2-1; 12 bases are shared with TRBD2. This TCR was recovered from a female donor in good health and CMV-seronegative. The CDR3 region is CASSIEPSGRVGEQFF. CDR3 DNA sequence: TGTGCCAGTAGTATAGAGCCTAGCGGGAGGGTGGGTGAGCAGTTCTTC.